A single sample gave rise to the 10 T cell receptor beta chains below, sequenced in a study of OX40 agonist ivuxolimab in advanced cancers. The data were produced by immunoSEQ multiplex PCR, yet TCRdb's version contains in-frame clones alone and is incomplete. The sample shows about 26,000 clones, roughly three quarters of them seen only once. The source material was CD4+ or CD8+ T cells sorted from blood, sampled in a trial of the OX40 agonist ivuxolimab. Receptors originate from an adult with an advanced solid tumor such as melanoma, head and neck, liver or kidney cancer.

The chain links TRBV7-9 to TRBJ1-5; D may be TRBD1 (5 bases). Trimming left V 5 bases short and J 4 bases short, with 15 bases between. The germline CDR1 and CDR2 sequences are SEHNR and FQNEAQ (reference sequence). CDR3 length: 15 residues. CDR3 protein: CASSPPGGENQPQHF. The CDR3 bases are TGTGCCAGCAGCCCCCCCGGGGGGGAGAATCAGCCCCAGCATTTT.

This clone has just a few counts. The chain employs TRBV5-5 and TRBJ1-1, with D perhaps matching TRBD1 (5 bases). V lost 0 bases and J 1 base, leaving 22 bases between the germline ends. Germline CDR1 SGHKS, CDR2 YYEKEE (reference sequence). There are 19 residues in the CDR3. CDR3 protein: CASSLASTSVHRRNTEAFF. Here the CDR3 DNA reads TGTGCCAGCAGCTTGGCCAGCACGAGCGTTCACAGGAGGAACACTGAAGCTTTCTTT.

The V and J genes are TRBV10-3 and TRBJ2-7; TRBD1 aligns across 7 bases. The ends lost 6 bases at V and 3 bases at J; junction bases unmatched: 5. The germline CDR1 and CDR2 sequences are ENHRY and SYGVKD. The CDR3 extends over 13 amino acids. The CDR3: CAIRGQENYEQYF. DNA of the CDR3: TGTGCCATCAGAGGACAGGAAAACTACGAGCAGTACTTC.

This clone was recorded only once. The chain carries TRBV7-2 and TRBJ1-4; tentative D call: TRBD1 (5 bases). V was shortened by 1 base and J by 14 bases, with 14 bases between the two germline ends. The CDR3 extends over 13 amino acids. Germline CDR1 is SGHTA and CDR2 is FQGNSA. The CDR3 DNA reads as TGTGCCAGCAGCTTAGACGGGGGGAAAAGGCTGTTTTTT. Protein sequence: CASSLDGGKRLFF.

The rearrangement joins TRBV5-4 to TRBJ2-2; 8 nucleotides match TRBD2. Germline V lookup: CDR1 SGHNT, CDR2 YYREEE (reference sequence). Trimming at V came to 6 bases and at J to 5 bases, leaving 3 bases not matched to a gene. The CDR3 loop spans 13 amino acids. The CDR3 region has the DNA TGTGCCAGCACTAGCGGGCCTACCGGGGAGCTGTTTTTT. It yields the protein CASTSGPTGELFF.

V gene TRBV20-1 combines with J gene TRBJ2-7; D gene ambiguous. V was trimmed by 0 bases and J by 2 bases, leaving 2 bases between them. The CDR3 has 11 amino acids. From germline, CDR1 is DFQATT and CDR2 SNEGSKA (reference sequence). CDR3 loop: CSARDAYEQYF. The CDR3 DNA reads TGCAGTGCTAGAGATGCCTACGAGCAGTACTTC.

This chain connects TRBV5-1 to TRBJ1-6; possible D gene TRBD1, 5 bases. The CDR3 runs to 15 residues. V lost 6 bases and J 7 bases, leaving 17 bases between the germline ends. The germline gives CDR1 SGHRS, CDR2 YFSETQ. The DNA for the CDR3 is TGCGCCAGCACCGGGGGGGGTTCGAAGAATTCACCCCTCCACTTT. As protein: CASTGGGSKNSPLHF.

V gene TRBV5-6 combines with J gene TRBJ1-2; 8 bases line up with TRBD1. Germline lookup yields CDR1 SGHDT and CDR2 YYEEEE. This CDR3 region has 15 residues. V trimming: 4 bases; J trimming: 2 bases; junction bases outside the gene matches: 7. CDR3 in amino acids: CASSLGDRSNYGYTF. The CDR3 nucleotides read TGTGCCAGCAGCCTAGGGGACAGGTCAAACTATGGCTACACCTTC.

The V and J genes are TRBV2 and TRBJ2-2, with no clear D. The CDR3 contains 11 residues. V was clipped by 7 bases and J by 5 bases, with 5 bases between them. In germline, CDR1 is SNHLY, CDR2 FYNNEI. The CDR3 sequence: CASKWTGELFF. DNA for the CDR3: TGTGCCAGCAAGTGGACCGGGGAGCTGTTTTTT.

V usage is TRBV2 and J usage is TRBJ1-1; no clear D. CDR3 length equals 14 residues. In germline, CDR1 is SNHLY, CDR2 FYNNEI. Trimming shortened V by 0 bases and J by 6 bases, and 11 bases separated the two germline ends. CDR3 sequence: CASSEALGRAEAFF. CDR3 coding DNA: TGTGCCAGCAGTGAAGCGTTGGGGAGGGCTGAAGCTTTCTTT.